Listed here is a single T cell receptor beta chain. PCR amplification relied on 60 Vbeta primers (plus 13 Jbeta primers). Libraries were prepared by immunoSEQ multiplex PCR; TCRdb keeps only in-frame clonotypes and omits some of them. The sample consists of 180,000 or so clones, approximately 78% of them appearing once. This specimen comes from a study of cytomegalovirus exposure and HLA in healthy donors. Germline CDR1 is KGHSH and CDR2 is LQKENI. J gave up 1 base and V 6 bases, and 9 bases lay outside the gene matches. The length of the CDR3 is 15 residues. This receptor was identified in a woman aged 50 to 65 in good health and CMV-seropositive. The rearrangement joins TRBV18 to TRBJ2-7; 7 nucleotides line up with TRBD1. Sequencing was performed on PBMCs. This CDR3 reads CASSTGTAESYEQYF. The CDR3 DNA is TGTGCCAGCTCGACGGGGACAGCCGAATCCTACGAGCAGTACTTC.